The next 25 T cell receptor beta chains were all read from a single sample in a study of early T cells in non-severe SARS-CoV-2 infection. TCRdb re-called the 5' RACE reads with MiXCR, one entry per CDR3 protein. The top ten hold 37% of the sample, which has some 32,000 distinct CDR3 sequences, roughly 6.6% seen once. The specimen sequenced was whole blood. These receptors all stem from an adult who was a healthcare worker with PCR-confirmed SARS-CoV-2 infection or an uninfected control (not recorded which).

This clonotype was seen many times. This chain uses TRBV7-8 with TRBJ1-1, with 8 bases identical to TRBD1. With V trimmed by 5 bases and J by 0 bases, 8 bases remained unmatched. The CDR3 is 16 residues long. CDR1 SGHVS and CDR2 FQNEAQ come from the germline V gene. The CDR3 here is CASSTGQGSMNTEAFF. The DNA for the CDR3 is TGTGCCAGCAGCACTGGACAGGGCTCCATGAACACTGAAGCTTTCTTT.

This clonotype showed up many times. V usage is TRBV3-1 and J usage is TRBJ2-1, with D perhaps assigned TRBD1 or TRBD2 (5 bases each). This CDR3 is built from 14 residues. The V gene lost 6 bases and the J gene lost 8 bases, with 17 bases spanning the gap. Germline CDR1 and CDR2: LGHDT and YNNKEL (reference sequence). CDR3 DNA: TGTGCCAGCAGTCGGACGGGACGGAGAGATGAGCAGTTCTTC. As protein: CASSRTGRRDEQFF.

This clonotype was seen many times. Sequence at one end of the junction differs from germline and may be a read error. The chain combines TRBV7-7 with TRBJ2-1, with D tentatively TRBD2 (7 bases). Germline CDR1 is SSHAT and CDR2 is FNYEAQ (reference sequence). The CDR3 has 14 residues. CDR3 in amino acids: CASSSGEGSNEQFF. Written as DNA, the CDR3 is TGTGCTAGCAGCTCAGGGGAGGGTTCCAATGAGCAGTTCTTC.

This clonotype has at least ten counts. CDR3 amino acids: CASSPPGLAGGLSNEQFF. The CDR3 nucleotides are TGTGCCAGCTCACCTCCGGGACTAGCGGGAGGCCTATCCAATGAGCAGTTCTTC. The chain carries TRBV18 and TRBJ2-1, with TRBD2 matching over 15 bases. The V segment lost 3 bases and the J segment 6 bases; nucleotides outside the gene matches: 9. Germline V gene data show CDR1 as KGHSH and CDR2 as LQKENI. The length of the CDR3 is 18 residues. The full variable domain, its missing parts supplied by reference TRBV18 and TRBJ2-1, is NAGVMQNPRHLVRRRGQEARLRCSPMKGHSHVYWYRQLPEEGLKFMVYLQKENIIDESGMPKERFSAEFPKEGPSILRIQQVVRGDSAAYFCASSPPGLAGGLSNEQFFGPGTRLTVL.

Only a few counts were recorded for this clonotype. The chain carries TRBV29-1 and TRBJ2-7; TRBD1 might be the D (6 bases). This CDR3 comprises 13 residues. Trimming pared 7 bases from V and 0 bases from J, leaving 13 bases between. Germline V gives CDR1 SQVTM, CDR2 ANQGSEA. The CDR3 protein is CSARRTASYEQYF. For the CDR3, the DNA is TGCAGCGCCCGCCGGACAGCCTCCTACGAGCAGTACTTC.

This clonotype was observed many times. The rearrangement joins TRBV27 to TRBJ2-7; a weak D match, TRBD2 (6 bases). Trimming left V 5 bases short and J 6 bases short, with 23 bases between. CDR1 is MNHEY and CDR2 is SMNVEV in the germline V gene (reference sequence). This CDR3 comprises 16 residues. In nucleotides, the CDR3 is TGTGCCAGCAGTCCTCATGAGCGGGTAGCGCCTCGCGAGCAGTACTTC. Protein sequence: CASSPHERVAPREQYF.

This clonotype was observed many times. The chain couples TRBV11-2 to TRBJ2-7, with unresolved D. CDR3 length: 13 amino acids. Germline assignment: CDR1 SGHAT and CDR2 FQNNGV. V lost 1 base and J lost 5, with 9 bases in between. Here the CDR3 DNA reads TGTGCCAGCAGCTTAGGAACTGAAAACGAGCAGTACTTC. Translated, it gives CASSLGTENEQYF.

This clonotype was detected once. The CDR3 coding sequence is TGTGCCAGCAGTTACAACAGTCTCATCTCCTACGAGCAGTACTTC. Encoded protein: CASSYNSLISYEQYF. The gene calls are TRBV6-5 and TRBJ2-7, with unresolved D. The ends were cut back, 2 bases at V and 0 bases at J, with 11 bases in the middle. The CDR3 is 15 amino acids. CDR1 MNHEY and CDR2 SVGAGI come from the germline V gene.

This clonotype was counted at least ten times. This chain connects TRBV5-5 to TRBJ2-7; D is perhaps TRBD1 (6 bases). The V gene lost 4 bases and the J gene lost 0 bases, with 11 bases spanning the gap. The CDR3 contains 14 residues. The germline CDR1 and CDR2 sequences are SGHKS and YYEKEE (reference sequence). CDR3 amino acids: CASSPWTDSYEQYF. In DNA, the CDR3 is TGTGCCAGCAGCCCGTGGACAGACTCCTACGAGCAGTACTTC.

This clonotype appeared many times. The chain is built from TRBV7-2 and TRBJ2-7; TRBD2 matches 8 bases. The CDR3 totals 16 residues. Germline V gene lookup returns CDR1 SGHTA and CDR2 FQGNSA. V lost 0 bases to trimming and J lost 4 bases; unmatched junction nucleotides: 8. In DNA, the CDR3 is TGTGCCAGCAGCTTAGCGCACACTAGCGGAAATTACGAGCAGTACTTC. It is translated as CASSLAHTSGNYEQYF.

This clonotype was detected ten times or more. The conserved closing phenylalanine or tryptophan is absent in this CDR3, likely reflecting a read error. This rearrangement joins TRBV5-5 to TRBJ2-3; the D gene is possibly TRBD2 (5 bases). This CDR3 is 14 amino acids long. Germline assignment: CDR1 SGHKS and CDR2 YYEKEE (reference sequence). Trimming removed 2 bases from V and 0 bases from J, with 7 bases in between. The CDR3 region is CASSFEGSTDTQYL. The CDR3 DNA reads as TGTGCCAGCAGCTTCGAGGGAAGCACAGATACGCAGTATCTT.

This clonotype has only a few counts. This chain links TRBV11-2 with TRBJ2-1, with TRBD2 identical over 7 bases. The CDR3 runs 16 residues. Germline V CDR1 and CDR2: SGHAT, FQNNGV. V lost 5 bases to trimming and J lost 0 bases; unmatched junction nucleotides: 7. CDR3 sequence reads: CASSRGTTISYNEQFF. The CDR3 nucleotides read TGTGCCAGCAGCCGCGGGACTACCATCTCCTACAATGAGCAGTTCTTC.

The chain recombines TRBV7-6 with TRBJ2-7; D is ambiguous. The length of the CDR3 is 13 residues. From germline, CDR1 is SGHVS and CDR2 FNYEAQ. The ends were cut back, 6 bases at V and 7 bases at J, with 16 bases in the middle. This CDR3 is CASRQLTGREQYF. The CDR3 region has the DNA TGTGCCAGCAGACAATTAACGGGTCGGGAGCAGTACTTC.

This clonotype was detected only a few times. The V gene is TRBV20-1, the J gene TRBJ2-2; the D gene is possibly TRBD1 (5 bases). V lost 6 bases, J lost 5 bases, and 19 bases lay in between. The V gene's germline CDR1 is DFQATT and CDR2 SNEGSKA (reference sequence). The CDR3 is 15 amino acids. The CDR3 region is CSARPSPPGTGELFF. The CDR3 bases are TGCAGTGCCAGGCCTAGTCCCCCAGGGACCGGGGAGCTGTTTTTT.

The table lists this clonotype with a few counts. The chain couples TRBV11-2 to TRBJ2-7, with D tentatively TRBD2 (6 bases). The CDR3 has 14 residues. V was trimmed by 7 bases and J by 2 bases, leaving 15 bases between them. Germline CDR1 is SGHAT and CDR2 is FQNNGV. CDR3 DNA sequence: TGTGCCAGCAACCGGGACGGGGGTCCCTACGAGCAGTACTTC. Translating gives CASNRDGGPYEQYF.

This clonotype has at least ten counts. J is TRBJ2-3 and V is TRBV20-1; possibly TRBD2 for D (6 bases). V gave up 6 bases and J gave up 2 bases, with 15 bases separating them. The V gene's germline CDR1 is DFQATT and CDR2 SNEGSKA (reference sequence). The CDR3 consists of 14 residues. In DNA, the CDR3 is TGCAGTGCCCCCTTAGCGGATACCACAGATACGCAGTATTTT. As protein: CSAPLADTTDTQYF.

This clonotype turned up a few times. One junction end does not reproduce the germline sequence, and a read error may be involved. V and J are TRBV20-1 and TRBJ2-3; unclear D gene. The CDR3 runs 14 residues. From germline, CDR1 is DFQATT and CDR2 SNEGSKA (reference sequence). The CDR3 region is CSARDPLTGDTLYF. The CDR3 DNA is TGCAGTGCTAGAGACCCCCTTACGGGCGATACGCTGTATTTT.

This clonotype was recorded many times. CDR3 sequence (DNA): TGTGCCAGCAGCTTAACACATATGAACACTGAAGCTTTCTTT. It codes for CASSLTHMNTEAFF. V gene TRBV7-2 combines with J gene TRBJ1-1; no definite D call. This CDR3 contains 14 residues. V gave up 2 bases and J gave up 0 bases, with 7 bases separating them. The germline gives CDR1 SGHTA, CDR2 FQGNSA.

The J gene is TRBJ1-5, the V gene TRBV30; no firm D call. The CDR3 spans 14 residues. CDR1 is GTSNPN, CDR2 SVGIG, per germline (reference sequence). V lost 1 base and J lost 2, with 9 bases in between. This chain's CDR3 is CAWSADLGNQPQHF. CDR3 nucleotides: TGTGCCTGGAGTGCGGACCTGGGCAATCAGCCCCAGCATTTT.

This clonotype was counted a few times. V is TRBV5-6 and J is TRBJ2-7; 8 bases match TRBD1. Trimming cost V 4 bases and J 6 bases; bases outside gene matches: 9. This CDR3 contains 14 residues. Germline V gene data show CDR1 as SGHDT and CDR2 as YYEEEE. The CDR3 coding sequence is TGTGCCAGCAGCCCCGGACAGGGTAGGGGCGAGCAGTACTTC. Translating it yields CASSPGQGRGEQYF. Filled out from reference TRBV5-6 and TRBJ2-7, the complete variable domain reads DAGVTQSPTHLIKTRGQQVTLRCSPKSGHDTVSWYQQALGQGPQFIFQYYEEEERQRGNFPDRFSGHQFPNYSSELNVNALLLGDSALYLCASSPGQGRGEQYFGPGTRLTVT.

This clonotype came up a few times. This chain connects TRBV24-1 to TRBJ2-5; unclear D gene. This CDR3 has 12 amino acids. V lost 3 bases, J lost 5 bases, and 6 bases lay in between. Germline-derived CDR1 and CDR2 are KGHDR and SFDVKD. The CDR3 reads CATSDSHETQYF. The CDR3 coding sequence is TGTGCCACCAGTGATAGTCACGAGACCCAGTACTTC.

There are many counts of this clonotype. This rearrangement joins TRBV12-3 or TRBV12-4 to TRBJ2-1; 8 bases fit TRBD1. The CDR3 consists of 16 residues. With V trimmed by 1 base and J by 8 bases, 10 bases remained unmatched. This chain's CDR3 is CASSLEGTGVSHEQFF. The CDR3 coding sequence is TGTGCCAGCAGTTTAGAAGGGACAGGAGTCTCCCATGAGCAGTTCTTC.

This clonotype occurred a few times. The V call is TRBV6-6, the J call TRBJ2-1; D not resolved. Germline V gives CDR1 MNHNY, CDR2 SVGAGI (reference sequence). The V end lost 2 bases, the J end lost 5 bases, and 7 bases lay between the germline ends. This CDR3 spans 13 amino acids. CDR3 nucleotide sequence: TGTGCCAGCAGTTACGACTGGGACAATGAGCAGTTCTTC. It encodes CASSYDWDNEQFF.

This clonotype was seen ten or more times. The J gene is TRBJ2-3, the V gene TRBV11-3, with D possibly matching TRBD1 (6 bases). Per germline, CDR1 SGHNT and CDR2 YENEEA. This CDR3 contains 16 residues. With 5 bases removed from V and 3 bases from J, the gap between germline ends came to 18 bases. The CDR3 nucleotides are TGTGCCAGCAGCCACGGGACACTCCGTAGGACAGATACGCAGTATTTT. Protein sequence: CASSHGTLRRTDTQYF.

There are many counts of this clonotype. The chain employs TRBV29-1 and TRBJ2-1, with 11 nucleotides matching TRBD1. Germline CDR1 reads SQVTM; CDR2 reads ANQGSEA. CDR3 length equals 14 residues. J was trimmed by 3 bases and V by 4 bases; bases with no gene match: 2. The CDR3 DNA reads TGCAGCGTTGGAGGGACAGGGGGCTACAATGAGCAGTTCTTC. Translation: CSVGGTGGYNEQFF.